This T cell receptor beta chain stems from a study of cytomegalovirus exposure and HLA in healthy donors. Study results and limitations: DRB1 showed the most TCR associations and HLA-C the fewest in a later analysis, as rates varied by HLA locus. Sequence variants that were highly shared formed a cluster that was likely a sequencing artifact. Beyond CMV serostatus, there was no information to go on about immune exposure.

A word on this clone: Its specificity is not known.

The PCR used 60 Vbeta and 13 Jbeta primers. Data came from immunoSEQ multiplex PCR; TCRdb stores just in-frame clones and leaves some out. The sample includes around 160,000 clones, around 75% seen only once; the top ten take roughly 1.9%. CDR1 SGHAT and CDR2 FQNNGV come from the germline V gene. The germline V and J ends were trimmed by 6 bases and 1 base, with 13 bases remaining between them. The CDR3 loop spans 15 amino acids. All the people who gave samples were healthy bone marrow donors. This sequence originates from a human donor in good health. The sample was PBMCs. V gene TRBV11-2 combines with J gene TRBJ2-1; weak D call: TRBD1 (6 bases). CDR3 DNA: TGTGCCAGCAGTTTGGGGGCCGCTTCCTACAATGAGCAGTTCTTC. It yields the protein CASSLGAASYNEQFF.